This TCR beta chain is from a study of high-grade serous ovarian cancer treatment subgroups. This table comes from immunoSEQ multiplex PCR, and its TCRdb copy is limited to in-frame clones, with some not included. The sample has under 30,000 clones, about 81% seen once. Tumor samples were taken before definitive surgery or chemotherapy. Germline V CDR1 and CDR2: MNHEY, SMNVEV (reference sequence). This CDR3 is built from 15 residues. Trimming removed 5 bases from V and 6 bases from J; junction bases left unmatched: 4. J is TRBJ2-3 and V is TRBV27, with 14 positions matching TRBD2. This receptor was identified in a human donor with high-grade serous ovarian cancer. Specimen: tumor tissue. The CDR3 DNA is TGTGCCAGCAGTGCCAGACTAGCGGGAGGGGATACGCAGTATTTT. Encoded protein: CASSARLAGGDTQYF.